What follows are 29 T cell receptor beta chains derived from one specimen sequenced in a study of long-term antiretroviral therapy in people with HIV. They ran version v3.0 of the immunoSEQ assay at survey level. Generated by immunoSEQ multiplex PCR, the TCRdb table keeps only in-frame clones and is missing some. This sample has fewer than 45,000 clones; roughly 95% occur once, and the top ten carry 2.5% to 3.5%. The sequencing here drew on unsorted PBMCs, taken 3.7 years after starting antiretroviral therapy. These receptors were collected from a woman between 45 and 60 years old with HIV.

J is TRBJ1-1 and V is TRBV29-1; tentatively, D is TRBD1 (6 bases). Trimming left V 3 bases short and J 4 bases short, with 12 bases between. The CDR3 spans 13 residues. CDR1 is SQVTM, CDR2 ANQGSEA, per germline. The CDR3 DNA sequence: TGCAGCGTTGATGGGGGGCATGGCACTGAAGCTTTCTTT. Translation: CSVDGGHGTEAFF.

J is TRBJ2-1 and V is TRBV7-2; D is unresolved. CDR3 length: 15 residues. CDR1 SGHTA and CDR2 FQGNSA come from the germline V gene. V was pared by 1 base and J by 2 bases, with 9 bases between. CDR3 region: CASSLETSAYNEQFF. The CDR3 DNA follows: TGTGCCAGCAGCTTAGAAACGTCAGCCTACAATGAGCAGTTCTTC.

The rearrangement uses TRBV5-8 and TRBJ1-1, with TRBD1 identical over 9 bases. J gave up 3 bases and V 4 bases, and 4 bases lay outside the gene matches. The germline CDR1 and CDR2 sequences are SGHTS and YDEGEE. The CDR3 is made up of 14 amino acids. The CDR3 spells CASSPGQGYTEAFF. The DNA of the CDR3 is TGTGCCAGCAGCCCGGGACAGGGTTACACTGAAGCTTTCTTT.

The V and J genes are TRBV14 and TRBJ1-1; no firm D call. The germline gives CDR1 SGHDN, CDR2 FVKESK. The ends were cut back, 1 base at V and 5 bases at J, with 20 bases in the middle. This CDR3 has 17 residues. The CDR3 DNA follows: TGTGCCAGCAGCCAAGCCGCTAGCAGGAATCCCCTAACTGAAGCTTTCTTT. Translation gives CASSQAASRNPLTEAFF.

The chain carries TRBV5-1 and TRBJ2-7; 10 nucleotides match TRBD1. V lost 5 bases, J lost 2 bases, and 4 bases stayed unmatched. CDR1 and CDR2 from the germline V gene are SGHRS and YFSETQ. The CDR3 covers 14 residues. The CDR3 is CASRKGTGAYEQYF. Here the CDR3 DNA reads TGCGCCAGCAGGAAAGGGACAGGGGCCTACGAGCAGTACTTC.

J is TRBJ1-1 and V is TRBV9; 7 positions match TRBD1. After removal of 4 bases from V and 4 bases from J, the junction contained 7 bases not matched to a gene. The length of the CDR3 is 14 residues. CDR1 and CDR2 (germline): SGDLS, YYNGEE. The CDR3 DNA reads TGTGCCAGCAGCACCCGACCAGGGGGCACTGAAGCTTTCTTT. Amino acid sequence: CASSTRPGGTEAFF.

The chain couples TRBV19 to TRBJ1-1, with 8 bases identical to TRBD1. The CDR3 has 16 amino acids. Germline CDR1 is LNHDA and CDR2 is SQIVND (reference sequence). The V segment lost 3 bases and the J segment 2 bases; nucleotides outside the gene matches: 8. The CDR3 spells CASSIRTGMSNTEAFF. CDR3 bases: TGTGCCAGTAGTATCCGGACAGGGATGAGTAACACTGAAGCTTTCTTT.

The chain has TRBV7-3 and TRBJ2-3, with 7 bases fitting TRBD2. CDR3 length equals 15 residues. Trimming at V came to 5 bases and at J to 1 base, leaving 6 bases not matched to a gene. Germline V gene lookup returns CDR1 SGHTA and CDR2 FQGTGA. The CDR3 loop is CASSPLGGGTDTQYF. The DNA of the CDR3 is TGTGCCAGCAGCCCCCTTGGGGGGGGCACAGATACGCAGTATTTT.

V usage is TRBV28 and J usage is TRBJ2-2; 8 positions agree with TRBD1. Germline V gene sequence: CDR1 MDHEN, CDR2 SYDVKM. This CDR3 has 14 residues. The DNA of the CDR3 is TGTGCGACCAGGACAGGGATGAACACCGGGGAGCTGTTTTTT. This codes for CATRTGMNTGELFF.

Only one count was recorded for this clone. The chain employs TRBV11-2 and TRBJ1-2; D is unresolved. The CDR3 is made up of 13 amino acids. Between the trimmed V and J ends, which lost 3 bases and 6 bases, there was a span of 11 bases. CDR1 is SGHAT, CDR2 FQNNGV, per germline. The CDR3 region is CASSFSREHGYTF. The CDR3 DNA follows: TGTGCCAGCAGCTTTTCAAGAGAACATGGCTACACCTTC.

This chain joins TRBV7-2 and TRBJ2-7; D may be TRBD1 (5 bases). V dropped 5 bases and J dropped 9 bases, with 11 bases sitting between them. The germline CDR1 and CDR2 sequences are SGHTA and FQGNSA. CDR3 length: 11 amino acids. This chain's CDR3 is CASSQRGGQYF. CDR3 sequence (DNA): TGTGCCAGCAGCCAAAGGGGTGGGCAGTACTTC.

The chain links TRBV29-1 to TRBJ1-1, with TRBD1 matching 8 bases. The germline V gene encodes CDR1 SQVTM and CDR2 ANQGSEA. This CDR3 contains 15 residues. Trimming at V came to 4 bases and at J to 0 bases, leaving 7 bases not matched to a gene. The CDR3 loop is CSVGPGTGLNTEAFF. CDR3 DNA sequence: TGCAGCGTTGGCCCCGGGACAGGTTTGAACACTGAAGCTTTCTTT.

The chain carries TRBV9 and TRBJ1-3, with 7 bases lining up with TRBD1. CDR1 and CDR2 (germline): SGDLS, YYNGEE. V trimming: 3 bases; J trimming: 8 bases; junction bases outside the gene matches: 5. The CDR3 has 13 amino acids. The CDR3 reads CASSGDREDTIYF. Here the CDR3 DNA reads TGTGCCAGCAGCGGTGACAGGGAAGACACCATATATTTT.

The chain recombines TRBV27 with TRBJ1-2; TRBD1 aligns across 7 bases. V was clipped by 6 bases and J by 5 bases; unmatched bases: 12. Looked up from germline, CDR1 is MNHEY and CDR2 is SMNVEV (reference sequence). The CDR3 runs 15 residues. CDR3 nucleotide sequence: TGTGCCAGCAGGACCACAAGACAGGGAGGGTATGGCTACACCTTC. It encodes CASRTTRQGGYGYTF.

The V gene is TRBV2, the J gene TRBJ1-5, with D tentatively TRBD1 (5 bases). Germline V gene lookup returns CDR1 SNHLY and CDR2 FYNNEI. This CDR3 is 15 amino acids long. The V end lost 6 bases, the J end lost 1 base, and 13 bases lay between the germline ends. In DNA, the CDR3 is TGTGCCAGCAGGAGAGGGGTACGGAGCAATCAGCCCCAGCATTTT. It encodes CASRRGVRSNQPQHF.

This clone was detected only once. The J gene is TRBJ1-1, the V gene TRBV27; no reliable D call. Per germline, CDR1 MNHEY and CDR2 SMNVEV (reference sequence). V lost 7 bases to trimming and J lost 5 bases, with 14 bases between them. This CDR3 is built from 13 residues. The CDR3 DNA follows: TGTGCCAGCATCGACATCGTGGGTACTGAAGCTTTCTTT. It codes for CASIDIVGTEAFF.

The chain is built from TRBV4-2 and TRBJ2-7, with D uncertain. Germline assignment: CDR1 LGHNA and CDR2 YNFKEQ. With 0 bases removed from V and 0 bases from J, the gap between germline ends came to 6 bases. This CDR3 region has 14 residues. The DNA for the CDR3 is TGTGCCAGCAGCCAAGATCAGTCCTCCTACGAGCAGTACTTC. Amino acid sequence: CASSQDQSSYEQYF.

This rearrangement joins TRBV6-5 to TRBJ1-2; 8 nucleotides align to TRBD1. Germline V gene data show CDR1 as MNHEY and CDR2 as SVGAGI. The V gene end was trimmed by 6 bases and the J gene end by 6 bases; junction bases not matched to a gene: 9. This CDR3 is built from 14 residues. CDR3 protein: CASSRFGQGHGYTF. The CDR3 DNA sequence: TGTGCCAGCAGCCGATTCGGACAGGGTCATGGCTACACCTTC.

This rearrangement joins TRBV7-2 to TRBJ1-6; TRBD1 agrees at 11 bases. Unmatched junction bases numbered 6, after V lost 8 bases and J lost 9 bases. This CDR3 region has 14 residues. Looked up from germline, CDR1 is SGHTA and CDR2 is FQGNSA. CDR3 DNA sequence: TGTGCCAGCGGGGACAGGGGGGCTAGTTCACCCCTCCACTTT. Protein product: CASGDRGASSPLHF.

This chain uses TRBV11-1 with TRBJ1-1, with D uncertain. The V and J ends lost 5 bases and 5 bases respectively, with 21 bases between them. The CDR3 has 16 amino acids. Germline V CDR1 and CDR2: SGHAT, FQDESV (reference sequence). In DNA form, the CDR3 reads TGTGCCAGCAGCAAGATCGTTAGTTTAGGTAATACTGAAGCTTTCTTT. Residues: CASSKIVSLGNTEAFF.

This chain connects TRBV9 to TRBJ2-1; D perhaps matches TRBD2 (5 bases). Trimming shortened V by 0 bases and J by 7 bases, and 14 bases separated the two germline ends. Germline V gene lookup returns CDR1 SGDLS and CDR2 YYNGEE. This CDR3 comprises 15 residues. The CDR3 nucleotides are TGTGCCAGCAGCGTAGGGATCGGGGTAGTAAATGAGCAGTTCTTC. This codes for CASSVGIGVVNEQFF.

CDR3 residues: CASAGTGENTIYF. Written as DNA, the CDR3 is TGTGCCAGCGCCGGGACAGGGGAAAACACCATATATTTT. The chain joins TRBV2 to TRBJ1-3; 10 nucleotides match TRBD1. The CDR3 is 13 residues long. Germline V lookup: CDR1 SNHLY, CDR2 FYNNEI. Trimming at V came to 8 bases and at J to 6 bases, leaving 4 bases not matched to a gene.

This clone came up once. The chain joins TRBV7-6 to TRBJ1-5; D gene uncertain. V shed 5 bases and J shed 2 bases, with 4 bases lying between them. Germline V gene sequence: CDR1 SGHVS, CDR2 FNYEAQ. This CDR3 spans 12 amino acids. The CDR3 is CASSTGNQPQHF. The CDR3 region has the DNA TGTGCCAGCAGCACAGGCAATCAGCCCCAGCATTTT. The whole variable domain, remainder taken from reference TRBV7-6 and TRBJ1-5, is GAGVSQSPRYKVTKRGQDVALRCDPISGHVSLYWYRQALGQGPEFLTYFNYEAQQDKSGLPNDRFSAERPEGSISTLTIQRTEQRDSAMYRCASSTGNQPQHFGDGTRLSIL.

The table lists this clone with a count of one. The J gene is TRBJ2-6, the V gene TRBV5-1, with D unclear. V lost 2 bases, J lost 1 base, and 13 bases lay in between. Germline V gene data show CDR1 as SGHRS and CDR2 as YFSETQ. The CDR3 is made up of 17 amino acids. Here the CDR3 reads CASSFMVSRSGANVLTF. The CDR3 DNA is TGCGCCAGCAGCTTTATGGTTTCGAGGTCTGGGGCCAACGTCCTGACTTTC.

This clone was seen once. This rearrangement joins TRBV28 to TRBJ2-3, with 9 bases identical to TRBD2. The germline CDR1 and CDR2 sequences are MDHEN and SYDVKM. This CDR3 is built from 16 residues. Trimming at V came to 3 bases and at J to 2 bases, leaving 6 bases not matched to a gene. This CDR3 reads CASSFVSGGFTDTQYF. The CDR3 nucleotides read TGTGCCAGCAGTTTCGTTAGCGGGGGTTTCACAGATACGCAGTATTTT. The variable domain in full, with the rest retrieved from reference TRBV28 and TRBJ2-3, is DVKVTQSSRYLVKRTGEKVFLECVQDMDHENMFWYRQDPGLGLRLIYFSYDVKMKEKGDIPEGYSVSREKKERFSLILESASTNQTSMYLCASSFVSGGFTDTQYFGPGTRLTVL.

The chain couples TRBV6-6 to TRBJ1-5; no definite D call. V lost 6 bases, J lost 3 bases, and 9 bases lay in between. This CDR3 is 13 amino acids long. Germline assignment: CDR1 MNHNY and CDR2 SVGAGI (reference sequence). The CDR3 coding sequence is TGTGCCAGCAGCTCCAGGCCCAATCAGCCCCAGCATTTT. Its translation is CASSSRPNQPQHF.

This CDR3 reads CASRLDRAYGYTF. CDR3 nucleotide sequence: TGTGCCAGCAGATTGGACAGGGCCTATGGCTACACCTTC. This sequence joins TRBV7-2 and TRBJ1-2; 8 nucleotides line up with TRBD1. J lost 4 bases, V lost 6 bases, and 4 bases had no gene match. The length of the CDR3 is 13 residues. Per the germline V gene, CDR1 is SGHTA and CDR2 is FQGNSA.

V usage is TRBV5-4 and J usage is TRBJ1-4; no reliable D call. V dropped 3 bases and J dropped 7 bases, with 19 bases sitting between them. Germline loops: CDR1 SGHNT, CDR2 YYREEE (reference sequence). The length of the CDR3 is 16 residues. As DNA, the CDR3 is TGTGCCAGCAGCTCGATTCCGGGAACGGAAAGTGAAAAACTGTTTTTT. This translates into CASSSIPGTESEKLFF.

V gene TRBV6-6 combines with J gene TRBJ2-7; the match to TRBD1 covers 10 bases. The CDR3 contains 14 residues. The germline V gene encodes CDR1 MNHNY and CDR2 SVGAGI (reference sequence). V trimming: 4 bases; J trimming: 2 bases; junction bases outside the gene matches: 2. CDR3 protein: CASSSGQGAYEQYF. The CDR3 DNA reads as TGTGCCAGCAGTTCAGGACAGGGGGCCTACGAGCAGTACTTC.